The 13 T cell receptor beta chains presented below share a single source sample, sequenced in a study of shared clonotypes between healthy human individuals. Repertoires were generated with immunoSEQ multiplex PCR, while TCRdb's copy carries only in-frame clones and drops some. Counted here are a few million clones, approximately 95% occurring once; the ten biggest clones make up around 0.13%. The specimen sequenced was naive CD4+ T cells sorted from blood. Stated subset: CD45RA+ positively selected. All receptors come from a man between 18 and 29 years old in good health.

The V and J genes are TRBV6-5 and TRBJ2-7, with 9 bases lining up with TRBD2. The junction had 10 bases not matched to a gene; V was cut back by 8 bases and J by 5 bases. The CDR3 is 14 residues long. Germline V gene sequence: CDR1 MNHEY, CDR2 SVGAGI. The CDR3 sequence: CASLKGGTSNEQYF. DNA of the CDR3: TGTGCCAGCCTCAAAGGCGGGACTAGCAACGAGCAGTACTTC.

The chain couples TRBV19 to TRBJ2-1; D not certain. Germline CDR1 reads LNHDA; CDR2 reads SQIVND (reference sequence). The CDR3 loop spans 15 amino acids. Trimming pared 3 bases from V and 4 bases from J, leaving 13 bases between. CDR3 bases: TGTGCCAGTAGTATGTACCCCAGTGGGTACAATGAGCAGTTCTTC. This encodes CASSMYPSGYNEQFF.

This clone was counted a few times. V usage is TRBV30 and J usage is TRBJ2-7; possibly TRBD1 or TRBD2 for D (5 bases each). Germline assignment: CDR1 GTSNPN and CDR2 SVGIG (reference sequence). Trimming removed 5 bases from V and 0 bases from J, with 17 bases in between. The CDR3 totals 15 residues. The CDR3, as DNA: TGTGCCTGGTCGGGGCTTTGGGGTATCTCCTACGAGCAGTACTTC. This translates into CAWSGLWGISYEQYF.

CDR3 in amino acids: CASSQDSKGTGELFF. Written as DNA, the CDR3 is TGCGCCAGCAGCCAAGATTCGAAGGGGACCGGGGAGCTGTTTTTT. This sequence joins TRBV4-3 and TRBJ2-2; a weak D match, TRBD1 (5 bases). This CDR3 is built from 15 residues. Germline V gene lookup returns CDR1 LGHNA and CDR2 YSLEER. V lost 0 bases and J 5 bases, leaving 10 bases between the germline ends.

V gene TRBV2 combines with J gene TRBJ1-2; D unclear. Per germline, CDR1 SNHLY and CDR2 FYNNEI. The CDR3 has 13 amino acids. Trimming removed 6 bases from V and 4 bases from J, with 12 bases in between. The DNA of the CDR3 is TGTGCCAGCAGACCCGGTCTTGGCTATGGCTACACCTTC. Its protein product is CASRPGLGYGYTF.

This chain joins TRBV6-1 and TRBJ1-2; no clear D gene. The CDR3 has 14 residues. V gave up 2 bases and J gave up 7 bases, with 14 bases separating them. Per the germline V gene, CDR1 is MNHNS and CDR2 is SASEGT. The CDR3 nucleotides read TGTGCCAGCAGTGAATTTCCCGTGATGGGTGGCTACACCTTC. It codes for CASSEFPVMGGYTF.

The chain carries TRBV2 and TRBJ2-7, with 9 bases fitting TRBD1. Trimming took 4 bases from V and 0 from J; bases not matched to a gene: 4. Germline CDR1 reads SNHLY; CDR2 reads FYNNEI. The CDR3 contains 15 residues. CDR3: CASSGRQGDSYEQYF. The CDR3 DNA reads as TGTGCCAGCAGTGGAAGACAGGGGGACTCCTACGAGCAGTACTTC.

The V call is TRBV5-4, the J call TRBJ2-2, with TRBD2 identical over 11 bases. The ends lost 4 bases at V and 7 bases at J; junction bases unmatched: 15. In germline, CDR1 is SGHNT, CDR2 YYREEE (reference sequence). This CDR3 has 18 amino acids. This chain's CDR3 is CASSRSGIAGGPDGELFF. CDR3 bases: TGTGCCAGCAGCCGAAGCGGGATAGCGGGGGGGCCCGACGGGGAGCTGTTTTTT.

The V and J genes are TRBV11-2 and TRBJ1-2, with D perhaps matching TRBD1 (6 bases). This CDR3 has 14 residues. Between the trimmed V and J ends, which lost 3 bases and 4 bases, there was a span of 12 bases. Germline V gives CDR1 SGHAT, CDR2 FQNNGV. The CDR3 sequence is CASSFVGGRYGYTF. As DNA, the CDR3 is TGTGCCAGCAGCTTTGTCGGGGGCCGCTATGGCTACACCTTC.

V is TRBV5-1 and J is TRBJ1-3; D unclear. V lost 0 bases, J lost 1 base, and 8 bases lay in between. Germline CDR1 and CDR2: SGHRS and YFSETQ. The CDR3 totals 15 residues. The CDR3 protein is CASSLGGMSGNTIYF. The CDR3 DNA follows: TGCGCCAGCAGCTTGGGCGGCATGTCTGGAAACACCATATATTTT.

The chain joins TRBV19 to TRBJ1-5; the D gene is possibly TRBD1 (5 bases). The V gene's germline CDR1 is LNHDA and CDR2 SQIVND (reference sequence). CDR3 size: 13 residues. V was shortened by 3 bases and J by 6 bases, with 9 bases between the two germline ends. The CDR3 nucleotides are TGTGCCAGTAGTATGGGGCAGGCTCAGCCCCAGCATTTT. It codes for CASSMGQAQPQHF.

In its sample, this clone was seen once. The chain has TRBV29-1 and TRBJ1-2; possible D gene TRBD1, 5 bases. The V gene lost 6 bases and the J gene lost 7 bases, with 12 bases spanning the gap. Germline V gene data show CDR1 as SQVTM and CDR2 as ANQGSEA. This CDR3 region has 11 residues. The chain's CDR3 is CSVGELGGYTF. The CDR3, as DNA: TGCAGCGTGGGGGAATTGGGTGGCTACACCTTC.

V is TRBV28 and J is TRBJ2-5; no definite D call. Germline CDR1 reads MDHEN; CDR2 reads SYDVKM. The CDR3 sequence is 14 residues long. Trimming removed 2 bases from V and 2 bases from J, with 9 bases in between. The CDR3 is CASSLGRKQETQYF. Written as DNA, the CDR3 is TGTGCCAGCAGTTTAGGGCGGAAGCAAGAGACCCAGTACTTC. Looking up the rest from reference TRBV28 and TRBJ2-5 gives the full variable domain: DVKVTQSSRYLVKRTGEKVFLECVQDMDHENMFWYRQDPGLGLRLIYFSYDVKMKEKGDIPEGYSVSREKKERFSLILESASTNQTSMYLCASSLGRKQETQYFGPGTRLLVL.